The 3 T cell receptor beta chains given below trace back to one sample, sequenced in a study of PD-1 blockade in classical Hodgkin lymphoma. Assay used: immunoSEQ multiplex PCR; TCRdb lists only in-frame clones, some missing. This table holds about 85,000 clones, approximately 91% found once. Exposure to brentuximab vedotin varied, and each patient had relapsed following autologous stem cell transplantation. The sample here was peripheral blood mononuclear cells (PBMCs), taken before the second cycle of nivolumab. These receptors were collected from a human donor with classical Hodgkin lymphoma.

This chain connects TRBV19 to TRBJ2-4, with D possibly TRBD1 on 6 matching bases. CDR1 and CDR2 (germline): LNHDA, SQIVND (reference sequence). This CDR3 spans 16 amino acids. With 4 bases removed from V and 4 bases from J, the gap between germline ends came to 17 bases. The CDR3 spells CASSRPSQGPKNIQYF. Here the CDR3 DNA reads TGTGCCAGTAGTAGACCTTCACAGGGCCCAAAAAACATTCAGTACTTC.

J is TRBJ2-7 and V is TRBV7-2; TRBD2 might be the D (6 bases). V lost 2 bases and J 2 bases, leaving 10 bases between the germline ends. This CDR3 is 14 amino acids long. CDR1 is SGHTA, CDR2 FQGNSA, per germline. The CDR3 sequence is CASSLSGGAYEQYF. CDR3 bases: TGTGCCAGCAGCTTATCCGGCGGGGCCTACGAGCAGTACTTC.

The chain has TRBV5-4 and TRBJ1-2, with 9 bases that match TRBD1. The CDR3 is 14 amino acids. In germline, CDR1 is SGHNT, CDR2 YYREEE (reference sequence). The V and J ends lost 2 bases and 4 bases, in that order; junction bases with no gene match: 3. This chain's CDR3 is CASSFPTGGYGYTF. The DNA of the CDR3 is TGTGCCAGCAGCTTCCCGACAGGGGGCTATGGCTACACCTTC.